The sequence of this T cell receptor beta chain was determined in a study of Ad26.COV2.S vaccination and SARS-CoV-2 variants. Whole-study context: Administration of Ad26.COV2.S was intramuscular, either once or twice 56 days apart.

The CDR3 is 15 residues long. Per germline, CDR1 LNHNV and CDR2 YYDKDF (reference sequence). The trim removed 1 base at V and 9 bases at J, leaving 3 bases unmatched. Assay: immunoSEQ multiplex PCR; the TCRdb copy retains only in-frame clones and omits some. The top ten hold less than 5.5% of the sample, which has over 400,000 clones, 80% to 95% seen once. Treatment given: roughly 20 received Ad26.COV2.S at low or high dose, single or two shots; 5 received placebo; per-sample allocation not given. It was on day 63 after the first vaccine or placebo injection that samples were taken. Adults aged 18-55 years in Boston included the donor.

The sequence came from a person between 18 and 65 years old who received the Ad26.COV2.S COVID-19 vaccine or a placebo. Sequenced here: peripheral blood, sampled in a trial of Ad26.COV2.S vaccine versus placebo. V gene TRBV15 combines with J gene TRBJ2-6, with 10 bases fitting TRBD2. The CDR3 spells CATSRGGLADNVLTF. CDR3 coding DNA: TGTGCCACCAGCAGAGGCGGACTAGCGGACAACGTCCTGACTTTC.